The 11 T cell receptor beta chains given below trace back to one sample, sequenced in a study of shared clonotypes between healthy human individuals. Libraries were prepared by immunoSEQ multiplex PCR; TCRdb keeps only in-frame clonotypes and omits some of them. The sample records hundreds of thousands of clones, 95% to 98% being singletons. The specimen sequenced was naive CD4+ T cells sorted from blood. The subset was: CD45RA+ positively selected. These receptor sequences come from a woman aged 25-40 years in good health.

The chain uses TRBV19 and TRBJ2-3, with 12 bases lining up with TRBD2. Losses at the gene ends were 6 bases for V and 6 bases for J; bases not matched to a gene: 7. CDR3 length: 15 amino acids. Germline lookup yields CDR1 LNHDA and CDR2 SQIVND (reference sequence). CDR3 loop: CASSPRTSGMDTQYF. In nucleotides, the CDR3 is TGTGCCAGTAGCCCCCGGACTAGCGGGATGGATACGCAGTATTTT.

V and J are TRBV6-5 and TRBJ1-3, with 7 nucleotides matching TRBD1. The germline CDR1 and CDR2 sequences are MNHEY and SVGAGI. CDR3 length equals 16 residues. With 4 bases clipped from V and 4 bases from J, the junction kept 10 bases outside the gene matches. CDR3: CASSLGSTGRGNTIYF. The CDR3 nucleotides are TGTGCCAGCAGTTTAGGCTCGACAGGGAGAGGAAACACCATATATTTT.

The CDR3 DNA sequence: TGTGCCAGCAGCTTGGCGTCAGGGGGCGCGCCCCAGCATTTT. As protein: CASSLASGGAPQHF. J is TRBJ1-5 and V is TRBV5-5, with 8 nucleotides matching TRBD1. Germline lookup yields CDR1 SGHKS and CDR2 YYEKEE (reference sequence). Trimming cost V 0 bases and J 9 bases; bases outside gene matches: 5. CDR3 length: 14 residues.

V is TRBV4-1 and J is TRBJ2-7; D not resolved. Germline V gene data show CDR1 as MGHRA and CDR2 as YSYEKL. The CDR3 spans 16 residues. Trimming took off 0 bases at V and 7 bases at J, with 19 bases between the two ends. DNA of the CDR3: TGCGCCAGCAGCCAAGAGTTCCCTAGATCCTACGGGGAGCAGTACTTC. Translation gives CASSQEFPRSYGEQYF.

In DNA form, the CDR3 reads TGTGCCAGCAGTTCTCCCGGGACAGGAGAAGCTTTCTTT. Its translation: CASSSPGTGEAFF. The V call is TRBV6-5, the J call TRBJ1-1; 8 bases are shared with TRBD1. This CDR3 comprises 13 residues. The V segment lost 4 bases and the J segment 8 bases; nucleotides outside the gene matches: 6. Germline CDR1 MNHEY, CDR2 SVGAGI.

This clone was detected once. J is TRBJ2-6 and V is TRBV2; no firm D call. The CDR3 has 15 residues. The V gene's germline CDR1 is SNHLY and CDR2 FYNNEI. Trimming removed 8 bases at V and 0 bases at J, with 11 bases between. Written as DNA, the CDR3 is TGTGCCAGCCGATTGCGGAGCTCTGGGGCCAACGTCCTGACTTTC. Translation: CASRLRSSGANVLTF.

The chain links TRBV11-2 to TRBJ2-1; 9 bases agree with TRBD2. CDR1 and CDR2 from the germline V gene are SGHAT and FQNNGV. This CDR3 spans 13 amino acids. The V gene end was trimmed by 8 bases and the J gene end by 7 bases; junction bases not matched to a gene: 6. The CDR3 DNA follows: TGTGCCAGCCCGGCTAGCGGGAAGAATGAGCAGTTCTTC. Residues: CASPASGKNEQFF.

The chain recombines TRBV11-1 with TRBJ2-1; D gene uncertain. Deletions cut 1 base from V and 0 bases from J, with 7 bases between. The germline gives CDR1 SGHAT, CDR2 FQDESV (reference sequence). The CDR3 has 15 amino acids. This CDR3 is CASSLGRSSYNEQFF. CDR3 DNA sequence: TGTGCCAGCAGCTTAGGCAGGAGCTCCTACAATGAGCAGTTCTTC.

J is TRBJ2-7 and V is TRBV5-1, with 7 bases matching TRBD2. V lost 0 bases, J lost 6 bases, and 12 bases stayed unmatched. This CDR3 spans 16 amino acids. The germline V gene encodes CDR1 SGHRS and CDR2 YFSETQ. CDR3 region: CASSLGGGGSNREQYF. The CDR3 region has the DNA TGCGCCAGCAGCTTGGGGGGCGGCGGGAGTAATCGCGAGCAGTACTTC. The full variable domain, rest sourced from reference TRBV5-1 and TRBJ2-7, is KAGVTQTPRYLIKTRGQQVTLSCSPISGHRSVSWYQQTPGQGLQFLFEYFSETQRNKGNFPGRFSGRQFSNSRSEMNVSTLELGDSALYLCASSLGGGGSNREQYFGPGTRLTVT.

The rearrangement links TRBV19 to TRBJ2-7; 7 bases are shared with TRBD1. Germline CDR1 and CDR2: LNHDA and SQIVND (reference sequence). The CDR3 contains 13 residues. J lost 4 bases, V lost 10 bases, and 10 bases had no gene match. The CDR3 nucleotides read TGTGCCACCCTGGGACAGAAAGAGTACGAGCAGTACTTC. Translation: CATLGQKEYEQYF.

The chain links TRBV6-1 to TRBJ1-5; D unclear. Germline loops: CDR1 MNHNS, CDR2 SASEGT. The CDR3 sequence is 13 residues long. V lost 7 bases and J 1 base, leaving 8 bases between the germline ends. The CDR3 DNA is TGTGCCAGCATGATAGGGAGCAATCAGCCCCAGCATTTT. It translates to CASMIGSNQPQHF.